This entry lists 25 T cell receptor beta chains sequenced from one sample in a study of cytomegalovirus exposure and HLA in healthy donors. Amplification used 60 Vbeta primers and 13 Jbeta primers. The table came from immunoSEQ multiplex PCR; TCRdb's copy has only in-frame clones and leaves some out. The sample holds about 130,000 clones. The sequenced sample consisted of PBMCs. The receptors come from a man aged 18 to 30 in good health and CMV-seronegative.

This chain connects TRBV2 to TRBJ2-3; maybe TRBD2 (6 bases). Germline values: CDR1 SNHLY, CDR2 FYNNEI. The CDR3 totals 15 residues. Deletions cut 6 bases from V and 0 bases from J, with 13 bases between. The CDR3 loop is CASRVAVQSTDTQYF. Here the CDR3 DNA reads TGTGCCAGCAGAGTAGCGGTTCAGAGCACAGATACGCAGTATTTT.

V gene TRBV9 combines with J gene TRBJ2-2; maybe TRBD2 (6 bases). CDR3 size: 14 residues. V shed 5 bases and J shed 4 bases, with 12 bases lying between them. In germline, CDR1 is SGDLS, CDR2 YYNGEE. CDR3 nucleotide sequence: TGTGCCAGCAGTGCCGCGGGGAGCACCGGGGAGCTGTTTTTT. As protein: CASSAAGSTGELFF. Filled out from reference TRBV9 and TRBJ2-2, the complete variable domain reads DSGVTQTPKHLITATGQRVTLRCSPRSGDLSVYWYQQSLDQGLQFLIQYYNGEERAKGNILERFSAQQFPDLHSELNLSSLELGDSALYFCASSAAGSTGELFFGEGSRLTVL.

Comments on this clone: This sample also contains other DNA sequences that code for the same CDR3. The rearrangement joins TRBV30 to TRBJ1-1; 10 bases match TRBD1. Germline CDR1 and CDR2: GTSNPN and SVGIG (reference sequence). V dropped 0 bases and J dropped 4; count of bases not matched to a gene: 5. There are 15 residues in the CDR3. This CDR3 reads CAWSVGQGGTTEAFF. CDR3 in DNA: TGTGCCTGGAGTGTAGGACAGGGGGGTACCACTGAAGCTTTCTTT.

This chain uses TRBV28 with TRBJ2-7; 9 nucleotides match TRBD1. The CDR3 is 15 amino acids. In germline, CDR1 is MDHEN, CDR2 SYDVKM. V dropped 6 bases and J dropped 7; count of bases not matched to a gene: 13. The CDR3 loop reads CASRFTGTGRWEQYF. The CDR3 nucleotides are TGTGCCAGCAGATTCACCGGGACAGGGCGTTGGGAGCAGTACTTC.

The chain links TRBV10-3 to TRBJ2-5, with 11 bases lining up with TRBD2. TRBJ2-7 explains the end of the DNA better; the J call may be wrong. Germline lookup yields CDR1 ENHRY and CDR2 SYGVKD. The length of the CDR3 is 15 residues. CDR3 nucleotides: TGTGCCATCAGTGATAGACTAGCGGGATCCTACGAGCAGTACTTC. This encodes CAISDRLAGSYEQYF.

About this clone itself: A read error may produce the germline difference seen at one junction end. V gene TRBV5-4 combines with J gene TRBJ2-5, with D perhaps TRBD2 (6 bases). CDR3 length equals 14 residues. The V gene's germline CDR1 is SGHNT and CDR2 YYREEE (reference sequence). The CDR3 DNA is TGTGCCAGCAGCTTGGCGGGGTCTCGGGAGACCCAGCACTTC. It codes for CASSLAGSRETQHF.

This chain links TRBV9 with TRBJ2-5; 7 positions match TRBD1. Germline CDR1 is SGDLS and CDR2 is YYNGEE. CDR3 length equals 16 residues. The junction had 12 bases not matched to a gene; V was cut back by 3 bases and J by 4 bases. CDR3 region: CASSGVDRARTETQYF. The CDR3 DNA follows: TGTGCCAGCAGCGGAGTTGACAGGGCCCGCACAGAGACCCAGTACTTC.

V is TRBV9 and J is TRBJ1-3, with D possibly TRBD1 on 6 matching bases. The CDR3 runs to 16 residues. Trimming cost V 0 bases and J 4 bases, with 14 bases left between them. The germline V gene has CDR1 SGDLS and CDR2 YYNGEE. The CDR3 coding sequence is TGTGCCAGCAGCGTAGGGGCAGGGGAAATCGGAAACACCATATATTTT. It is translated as CASSVGAGEIGNTIYF.

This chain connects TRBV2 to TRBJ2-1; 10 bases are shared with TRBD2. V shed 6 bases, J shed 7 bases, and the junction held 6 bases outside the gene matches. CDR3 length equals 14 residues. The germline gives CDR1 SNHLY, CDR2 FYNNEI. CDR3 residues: CASRFSGRGNEQFF. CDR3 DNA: TGTGCCAGCAGGTTCAGCGGGAGGGGGAATGAGCAGTTCTTC.

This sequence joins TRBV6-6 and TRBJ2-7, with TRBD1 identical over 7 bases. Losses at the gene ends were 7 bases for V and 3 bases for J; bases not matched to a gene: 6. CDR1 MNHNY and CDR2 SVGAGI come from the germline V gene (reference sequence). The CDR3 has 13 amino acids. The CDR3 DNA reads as TGTGCCAGCATGGGCAGGGACAGCTACGAGCAGTACTTC. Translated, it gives CASMGRDSYEQYF.

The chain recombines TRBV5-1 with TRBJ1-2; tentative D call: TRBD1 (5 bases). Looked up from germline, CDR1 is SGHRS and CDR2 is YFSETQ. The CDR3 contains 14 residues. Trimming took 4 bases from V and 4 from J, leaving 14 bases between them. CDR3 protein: CASSTTTASYGYTF. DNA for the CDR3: TGCGCCAGCAGCACAACGACAGCCTCCTATGGCTACACCTTC.

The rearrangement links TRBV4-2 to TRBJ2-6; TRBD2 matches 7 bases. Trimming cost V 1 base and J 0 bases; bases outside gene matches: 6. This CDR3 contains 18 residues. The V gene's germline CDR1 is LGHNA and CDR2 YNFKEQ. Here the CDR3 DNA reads TGTGCCAGCAGCCAAGCGAGCGGGGTCCGCTCTGGGGCCAACGTCCTGACTTTC. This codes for CASSQASGVRSGANVLTF.

As DNA, the CDR3 is TGTGCCAGTAGAACAGGGTCCCGAGACTCTGGAAACACCATATATTTT. As protein: CASRTGSRDSGNTIYF. The chain links TRBV28 to TRBJ1-3, with TRBD1 as a possible D gene (6 bases). This CDR3 is built from 16 residues. The germline V and J ends were trimmed by 9 bases and 0 bases, with 18 bases remaining between them. The V gene's germline CDR1 is MDHEN and CDR2 SYDVKM.

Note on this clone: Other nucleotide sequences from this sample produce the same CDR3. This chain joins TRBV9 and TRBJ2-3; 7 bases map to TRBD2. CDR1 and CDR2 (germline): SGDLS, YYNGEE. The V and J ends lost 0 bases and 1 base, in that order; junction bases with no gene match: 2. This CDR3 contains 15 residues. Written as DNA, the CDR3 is TGTGCCAGCAGCGTAGGTGGGAGGGGCACAGATACGCAGTATTTT. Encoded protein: CASSVGGRGTDTQYF.

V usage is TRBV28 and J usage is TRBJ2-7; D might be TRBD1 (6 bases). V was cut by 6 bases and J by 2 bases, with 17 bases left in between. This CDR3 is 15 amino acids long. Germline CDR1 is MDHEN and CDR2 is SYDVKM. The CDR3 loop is CASSQQGPTTYEQYF. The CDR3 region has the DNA TGTGCCAGCAGCCAACAGGGCCCTACAACCTACGAGCAGTACTTC.

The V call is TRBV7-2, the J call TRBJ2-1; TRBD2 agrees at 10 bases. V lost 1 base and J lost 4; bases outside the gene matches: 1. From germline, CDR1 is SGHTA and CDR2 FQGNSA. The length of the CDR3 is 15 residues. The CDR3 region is CASSLGLAGYNEQFF. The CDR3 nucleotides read TGTGCCAGCAGCTTAGGACTAGCGGGTTACAATGAGCAGTTCTTC.

CDR3 in amino acids: CASSPRDGGANYGYTF. CDR3 sequence (DNA): TGTGCCAGCAGCCCCCGGGACGGGGGGGCTAACTATGGCTACACCTTC. The chain combines TRBV7-3 with TRBJ1-2, with D possibly being TRBD1 (5 bases). Trimming stripped 5 bases from V and 0 bases from J, with 16 bases between. This CDR3 has 16 amino acids. CDR1 and CDR2 (germline): SGHTA, FQGTGA.

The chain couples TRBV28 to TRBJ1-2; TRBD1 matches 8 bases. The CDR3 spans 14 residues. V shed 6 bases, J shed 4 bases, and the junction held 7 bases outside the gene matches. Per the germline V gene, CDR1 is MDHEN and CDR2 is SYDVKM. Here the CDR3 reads CASSPGTGGYGYTF. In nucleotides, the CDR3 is TGTGCCAGCAGCCCCGGGACAGGTGGCTATGGCTACACCTTC.

The CDR3 here is CASSQDRGLDTQYF. DNA for the CDR3: TGCGCCAGCAGCCAAGATAGGGGGTTGGATACGCAGTATTTT. This sequence joins TRBV4-3 and TRBJ2-3; TRBD1 is a possible D gene (6 bases). Trimming shortened V by 0 bases and J by 6 bases, and 10 bases separated the two germline ends. CDR1 and CDR2 (germline): LGHNA, YSLEER. The CDR3 has 14 amino acids.

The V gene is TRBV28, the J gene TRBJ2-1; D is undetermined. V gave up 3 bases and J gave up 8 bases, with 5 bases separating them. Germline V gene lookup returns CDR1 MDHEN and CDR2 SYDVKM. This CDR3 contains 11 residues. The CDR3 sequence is CASSFLYEQFF. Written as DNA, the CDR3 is TGTGCCAGCAGTTTTCTGTATGAGCAGTTCTTC. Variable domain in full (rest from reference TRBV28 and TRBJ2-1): DVKVTQSSRYLVKRTGEKVFLECVQDMDHENMFWYRQDPGLGLRLIYFSYDVKMKEKGDIPEGYSVSREKKERFSLILESASTNQTSMYLCASSFLYEQFFGPGTRLTVL.

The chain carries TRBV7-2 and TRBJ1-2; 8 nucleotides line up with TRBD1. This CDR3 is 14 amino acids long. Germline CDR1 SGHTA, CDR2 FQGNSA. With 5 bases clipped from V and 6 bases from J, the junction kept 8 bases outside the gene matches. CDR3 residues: CASSTRTGSDGYTF. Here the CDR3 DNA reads TGTGCCAGCAGCACGCGGACAGGGTCGGATGGCTACACCTTC. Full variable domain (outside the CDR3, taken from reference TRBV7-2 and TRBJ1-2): GAGVSQSPSNKVTEKGKDVELRCDPISGHTALYWYRQSLGQGLEFLIYFQGNSAPDKSGLPSDRFSAERTGGSVSTLTIQRTQQEDSAVYLCASSTRTGSDGYTFGSGTRLTVV.

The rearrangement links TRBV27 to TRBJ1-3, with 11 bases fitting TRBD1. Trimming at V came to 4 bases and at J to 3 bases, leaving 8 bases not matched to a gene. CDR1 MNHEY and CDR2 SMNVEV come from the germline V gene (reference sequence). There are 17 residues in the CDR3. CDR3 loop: CASSSLRTGGLGNTIYF. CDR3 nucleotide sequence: TGTGCCAGCAGTTCTCTAAGGACAGGGGGCCTTGGAAACACCATATATTTT.

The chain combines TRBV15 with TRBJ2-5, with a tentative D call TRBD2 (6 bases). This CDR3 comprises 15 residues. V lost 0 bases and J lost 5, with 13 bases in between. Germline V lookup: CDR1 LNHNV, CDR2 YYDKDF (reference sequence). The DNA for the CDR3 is TGTGCCACCAGCAGAGATAGTCGGGCGGGGGAGACCCAGTACTTC. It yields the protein CATSRDSRAGETQYF.

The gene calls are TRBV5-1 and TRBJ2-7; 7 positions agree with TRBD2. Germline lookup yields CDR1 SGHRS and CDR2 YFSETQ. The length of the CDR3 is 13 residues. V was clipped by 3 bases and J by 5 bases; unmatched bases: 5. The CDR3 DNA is TGCGCCAGCAGCTGGACGGGACTAAACGAGCAGTACTTC. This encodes CASSWTGLNEQYF.

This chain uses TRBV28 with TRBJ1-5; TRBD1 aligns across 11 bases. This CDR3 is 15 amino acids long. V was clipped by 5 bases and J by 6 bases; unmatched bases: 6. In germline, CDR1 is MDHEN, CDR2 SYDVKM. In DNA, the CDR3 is TGTGCCAGCAGTCAAGGCGGGACAGGGGGTCAGCCCCAGCATTTT. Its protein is CASSQGGTGGQPQHF.